One and the same sample provided the 9 T cell receptor beta chains below, sequenced in a study of blood T cell repertoires in COVID-19. TCRdb's table, derived via immunoSEQ multiplex PCR, lists solely in-frame clones and lacks some. The table includes roughly 50,000 clones, under 90% detected once. Sequencing used peripheral blood. The source is a human donor in a cohort sampled during active COVID-19.

This clone was counted once. The V and J genes are TRBV19 and TRBJ1-2; D is undetermined. The V end lost 5 bases, the J end lost 2 bases, and 9 bases lay between the germline ends. Germline V lookup: CDR1 LNHDA, CDR2 SQIVND (reference sequence). This CDR3 contains 13 residues. DNA for the CDR3: TGTGCCAGTAGTTACGACACGAACTATGGCTACACCTTC. This translates into CASSYDTNYGYTF.

This clone turned up a few times. The chain is built from TRBV28 and TRBJ2-7; 9 nucleotides align to TRBD1. The CDR3 spans 13 residues. V lost 8 bases to trimming and J lost 2 bases; unmatched junction nucleotides: 4. The germline V gene has CDR1 MDHEN and CDR2 SYDVKM. CDR3 nucleotide sequence: TGTGCCAGCTCCGGGACAGGGCCCTACGAGCAGTACTTC. This codes for CASSGTGPYEQYF.

V and J are TRBV6-5 and TRBJ2-6; D is uncertain. The CDR3 extends over 14 amino acids. Germline assignment: CDR1 MNHEY and CDR2 SVGAGI. V was cut by 8 bases and J by 1 base, with 9 bases left in between. Here the CDR3 reads CASRRISGANVLTF. Here the CDR3 DNA reads TGTGCCAGCCGGCGGATTTCTGGGGCCAACGTCCTGACTTTC.

V is TRBV7-9 and J is TRBJ2-5; D possibly corresponds to TRBD2 (5 bases). This CDR3 has 14 amino acids. V dropped 5 bases and J dropped 2 bases, with 12 bases sitting between them. Germline CDR1 is SEHNR and CDR2 is FQNEAQ (reference sequence). The CDR3 nucleotides are TGTGCCAGCAGCCCACGGACTGGACAAGAGACCCAGTACTTC. This encodes CASSPRTGQETQYF.

The chain carries TRBV18 and TRBJ1-5; no definite D call. V was trimmed by 3 bases and J by 2 bases, leaving 8 bases between them. Germline lookup yields CDR1 KGHSH and CDR2 LQKENI. The CDR3 is made up of 14 amino acids. The CDR3 sequence is CASSPANGNQPQHF. The DNA for the CDR3 is TGTGCCAGCTCACCGGCCAACGGCAATCAGCCCCAGCATTTT.

The chain is built from TRBV5-1 and TRBJ1-3; possibly TRBD1 for D (5 bases). Trimming left V 8 bases short and J 4 bases short, with 43 bases between. CDR1 is SGHRS, CDR2 YFSETQ, per germline. The CDR3 contains 23 residues. CDR3 protein: CARRRPTRRRGGTILTTGNTIYF. CDR3 DNA: TGCGCCAGGCGACGTCCTACCCGGCGTCGGGGGGGGACCATACTCACCACGGGAAACACCATATATTTT. The full variable domain, rest sourced from reference TRBV5-1 and TRBJ1-3, is KAGVTQTPRYLIKTRGQQVTLSCSPISGHRSVSWYQQTPGQGLQFLFEYFSETQRNKGNFPGRFSGRQFSNSRSEMNVSTLELGDSALYLCARRRPTRRRGGTILTTGNTIYFGEGSWLTVV.

V gene TRBV4-2 combines with J gene TRBJ2-3; D not resolved. CDR1 is LGHNA and CDR2 is YNFKEQ in the germline V gene. This CDR3 comprises 14 residues. V gave up 5 bases and J gave up 2 bases, with 11 bases separating them. The CDR3 DNA reads TGTGCCAGCAGCAAGCTAGATTCCACAGATACGCAGTATTTT. Translation gives CASSKLDSTDTQYF.

This clone was picked up one time. This chain uses TRBV9 with TRBJ1-2; D perhaps matches TRBD1 (6 bases). Germline-derived CDR1 and CDR2 are SGDLS and YYNGEE. V was pared by 4 bases and J by 6 bases, with 13 bases between. The CDR3 is 13 residues long. CDR3: CASSSRGAHGYTF. DNA for the CDR3: TGTGCCAGCAGCTCCCGGGGGGCCCATGGCTACACCTTC. Drawing the rest from reference TRBV9 and TRBJ1-2, the complete variable domain is DSGVTQTPKHLITATGQRVTLRCSPRSGDLSVYWYQQSLDQGLQFLIQYYNGEERAKGNILERFSAQQFPDLHSELNLSSLELGDSALYFCASSSRGAHGYTFGSGTRLTVV.

This sequence joins TRBV4-1 and TRBJ1-3, with 8 bases that match TRBD1. The CDR3 has 18 residues. Germline V lookup: CDR1 MGHRA, CDR2 YSYEKL. The J segment lost 0 bases and the V segment lost 3 bases, leaving 10 bases of the junction unmatched. DNA for the CDR3: TGCGCCAGCAGCCAGTCACCCGGGACAGGTGACTCTGGAAACACCATATATTTT. Translation gives CASSQSPGTGDSGNTIYF.